This passage covers 8 T cell receptor beta chains from one sample sequenced in a study of blood T cell repertoires in COVID-19. Profiled with immunoSEQ multiplex PCR; TCRdb holds only in-frame clones, not every one. The repertoire holds under 95,000 clones, with around four fifths as singletons. The sample consisted of peripheral blood. These TCRs come from a human donor in a cohort sampled during active COVID-19.

The chain combines TRBV5-1 with TRBJ2-3; no definite D call. V shed 4 bases and J shed 3 bases, with 12 bases lying between them. CDR3 size: 14 residues. The germline V gene has CDR1 SGHRS and CDR2 YFSETQ. CDR3 sequence: CASSPTDRTDTQYF. The DNA for the CDR3 is TGCGCCAGCAGCCCCACCGATCGGACAGATACGCAGTATTTT. Full variable domain (remainder filled in from reference TRBV5-1 and TRBJ2-3): KAGVTQTPRYLIKTRGQQVTLSCSPISGHRSVSWYQQTPGQGLQFLFEYFSETQRNKGNFPGRFSGRQFSNSRSEMNVSTLELGDSALYLCASSPTDRTDTQYFGPGTRLTVL.

The chain combines TRBV24-1 with TRBJ1-2; D is possibly TRBD1 (5 bases). Trimming took 2 bases from V and 5 from J, leaving 8 bases between them. The CDR3 consists of 13 residues. Germline CDR1 is KGHDR and CDR2 is SFDVKD. The CDR3 sequence: CATSDWGEYGYTF. DNA of the CDR3: TGTGCCACCAGTGATTGGGGGGAGTATGGCTACACCTTC.

The chain recombines TRBV7-9 with TRBJ2-7; 11 nucleotides align to TRBD1. This CDR3 spans 14 amino acids. CDR1 SEHNR and CDR2 FQNEAQ come from the germline V gene (reference sequence). Unmatched junction bases numbered 5, after V lost 5 bases and J lost 5 bases. The CDR3 reads CASSQGQGAHEQYF. In DNA, the CDR3 is TGTGCCAGCAGCCAAGGACAGGGGGCCCACGAGCAGTACTTC.

The rearrangement links TRBV19 to TRBJ1-2; D is possibly TRBD1 (6 bases). Germline V CDR1 and CDR2: LNHDA, SQIVND (reference sequence). V was clipped by 4 bases and J by 6 bases, with 18 bases between them. The CDR3 contains 15 residues. This chain's CDR3 is CASSTSGQNVDGYTF. The CDR3 region has the DNA TGTGCCAGTAGTACCTCGGGACAAAACGTGGATGGCTACACCTTC.

The chain recombines TRBV6-2 or TRBV6-3 with TRBJ1-1; no firm D call. Germline assignment: CDR1 MNHEY and CDR2 SVGEGT. The CDR3 covers 16 residues. V was clipped by 6 bases and J by 1 base, with 18 bases between them. The CDR3 here is CASSPSRLTENTEAFF. The CDR3 coding sequence is TGTGCCAGCAGCCCGTCAAGACTTACTGAGAACACTGAAGCTTTCTTT.

This clone was recorded once. This rearrangement joins TRBV4-2 to TRBJ1-6, with 10 nucleotides matching TRBD1. V was pared by 4 bases and J by 15 bases, with 9 bases of the junction left unmatched. The germline V gene has CDR1 LGHNA and CDR2 YNFKEQ. This CDR3 is 14 amino acids long. The CDR3: CASSLGTGEVVLHF. The CDR3 DNA follows: TGTGCCAGCAGCCTCGGGACAGGGGAGGTGGTCCTCCACTTT.

V and J are TRBV3-1 (or the pseudogene TRBV3-2) and TRBJ1-6, with D perhaps matching TRBD1 (6 bases). The CDR3 loop spans 15 amino acids. Germline V lookup: CDR1 LGHDT, CDR2 YNNKEL (reference sequence). Trimming removed 3 bases at V and 3 bases at J, with 9 bases between. CDR3 region: CASSQGANYNSPLHF. The CDR3 region has the DNA TGTGCCAGCAGCCAGGGGGCCAACTATAATTCACCCCTCCACTTT.

The sample holds a few counts of this clone. The gene calls are TRBV5-4 and TRBJ2-3; D is possibly TRBD1 (6 bases). The germline CDR1 and CDR2 sequences are SGHNT and YYREEE (reference sequence). This CDR3 has 15 amino acids. V lost 4 bases and J 4 bases, leaving 16 bases between the germline ends. The CDR3 reads CASSAQGAPSDTQYF. CDR3 nucleotides: TGTGCCAGCAGCGCACAGGGCGCCCCCTCAGATACGCAGTATTTT.